The rows below give T cell receptor beta chains drawn from one sample of a study of blood T cells in healthy people across ages. TCRdb fed the 5' RACE reads into MiXCR, producing one record per CDR3 protein. The data contain roughly 800,000 distinct CDR3 sequences, roughly 64% of them singletons. Sequences were obtained from blood. All receptors come from a young man in good health. The CDR3 runs from the conserved cysteine through the conserved F or W. The order of the fields is J gene, V gene, CDR3 protein.

TRBJ2-7 TRBV7-2 CASSWDRQSYEQYF
TRBJ1-2 TRBV18 CASSPNWDLGYTF
TRBJ2-7 TRBV27 CASSSTLSSTPHEQYF
TRBJ1-5 TRBV28 CATADRGRRNQPQHF
TRBJ1-1 TRBV20-1 CSAPAGRHTEAFF
TRBJ2-1 TRBV7-2 CASRGDSSYNEQFF
TRBJ2-4 TRBV12-3/TRBV12-4 CASRVDRAKNIQYF
NA TRBV25-1 CASSEAVAEGTQYF
TRBJ2-7 TRBV7-9 CASRRPPRGNTYEQYF
TRBJ2-3 TRBV4-2 CASSQEGLAFTDTQYF